This entry lists 27 T cell receptor beta chains sequenced from one sample in a study of cytomegalovirus exposure and HLA in healthy donors. The study ran its PCR with 60 Vbeta and 13 Jbeta primers. Sequenced by immunoSEQ multiplex PCR; TCRdb stores in-frame clones only, minus some. The sample records around 89,000 clones, 76% being singletons. The sequenced sample consisted of PBMCs. Receptor source: a middle-aged man in good health and CMV-seronegative.

This clone was found a few times. The rearrangement uses TRBV2 and TRBJ1-1, with D unclear. Trimming cost V 7 bases and J 0 bases, with 6 bases left between them. CDR1 and CDR2 (germline): SNHLY, FYNNEI. The CDR3 is 12 residues long. The DNA of the CDR3 is TGTGCCAGCAAAAGAGTGAACACTGAAGCTTTCTTT. Protein product: CASKRVNTEAFF. The variable domain in full, completed from reference TRBV2 and TRBJ1-1, reads EPEVTQTPSHQVTQMGQEVILRCVPISNHLYFYWYRQILGQKVEFLVSFYNNEISEKSEIFDDQFSVERPDGSNFTLKIRSTKLEDSAMYFCASKRVNTEAFFGQGTRLTVV.

The chain recombines TRBV5-6 with TRBJ1-6; D ambiguous. In germline, CDR1 is SGHDT, CDR2 YYEEEE. The CDR3 totals 17 residues. Trimming removed 4 bases from V and 0 bases from J, with 14 bases in between. The CDR3 here is CASSGDQAGSYNSPLHF. The DNA for the CDR3 is TGTGCCAGCAGCGGAGACCAAGCGGGCTCCTATAATTCACCCCTCCACTTT.

The chain couples TRBV5-6 to TRBJ1-1; D is perhaps TRBD1 (6 bases). This CDR3 is built from 14 residues. Trimming cost V 4 bases and J 9 bases, with 19 bases left between them. Germline loops: CDR1 SGHDT, CDR2 YYEEEE. The DNA of the CDR3 is TGTGCCAGCAGCCATGGGGGGGCGTGGACTAAAGCTTTCTTT. Residues: CASSHGGAWTKAFF.

This rearrangement joins TRBV29-1 to TRBJ1-1; the D is unclear. V dropped 8 bases and J dropped 1 base, with 8 bases sitting between them. In germline, CDR1 is SQVTM, CDR2 ANQGSEA. CDR3 length equals 11 residues. CDR3 DNA sequence: TGCAGCCCGCGGCGGAACACTGAAGCTTTCTTT. Its protein is CSPRRNTEAFF.

The chain links TRBV9 to TRBJ1-2; 7 bases are a match to TRBD1. Trimming at V came to 4 bases and at J to 4 bases, leaving 4 bases not matched to a gene. The CDR3 extends over 13 amino acids. Germline CDR1 SGDLS, CDR2 YYNGEE. CDR3 amino acids: CASSSRDSYGYTF. DNA of the CDR3: TGTGCCAGCAGCTCCCGGGACAGCTATGGCTACACCTTC.

The chain has TRBV2 and TRBJ1-6, with 7 positions matching TRBD1. V trimming: 3 bases; J trimming: 6 bases; junction bases outside the gene matches: 5. The V gene's germline CDR1 is SNHLY and CDR2 FYNNEI. The CDR3 is made up of 15 amino acids. The CDR3 spells CASSEWTGLNSPLHF. The CDR3 region has the DNA TGTGCCAGCAGTGAGTGGACAGGCCTTAATTCACCCCTCCACTTT.

The chain carries TRBV9 and TRBJ2-4; D is undetermined. Trimming shortened V by 4 bases and J by 5 bases, and 16 bases separated the two germline ends. The CDR3 loop spans 15 amino acids. Germline assignment: CDR1 SGDLS and CDR2 YYNGEE. The CDR3 region is CASSSQYDGENIQYF. Written as DNA, the CDR3 is TGTGCCAGCAGCTCTCAATACGACGGAGAAAACATTCAGTACTTC.

This clone was seen a single time. The V and J genes are TRBV4-3 and TRBJ1-2, with 8 nucleotides matching TRBD1. The V gene's germline CDR1 is LGHNA and CDR2 YSLEER. The CDR3 has 16 amino acids. J lost 3 bases, V lost 4 bases, and 10 bases had no gene match. DNA of the CDR3: TGCGCCAGCAGCCGGGCCGACAGGGGATTAGACTATGGCTACACCTTC. The encoded protein is CASSRADRGLDYGYTF.

A word on this clone: As the CDR3 is not closed by the conserved phenylalanine or tryptophan, this likely results from a read error. The chain recombines TRBV6-6 with TRBJ1-2; no clear D. Trimming removed 7 bases from V and 3 bases from J, with 12 bases in between. Germline assignment: CDR1 MNHNY and CDR2 SVGAGI (reference sequence). The CDR3 is made up of 13 amino acids. The CDR3 loop is CASTLTTDYGYTL. CDR3 DNA sequence: TGTGCCAGCACCCTAACGACGGACTATGGCTACACCCTC.

The chain carries TRBV18 and TRBJ1-4, with 12 positions matching TRBD1. This CDR3 has 18 amino acids. The V and J ends lost 1 base and 5 bases, in that order; junction bases with no gene match: 8. Germline loops: CDR1 KGHSH, CDR2 LQKENI. In nucleotides, the CDR3 is TGTGCCAGCTCACCACTCCGGGACAGGGGGCAAGGGAATGAAAAACTGTTTTTT. Its translation: CASSPLRDRGQGNEKLFF.

The rearrangement links TRBV28 to TRBJ1-1; 7 bases map to TRBD1. The junction had 7 bases not matched to a gene; V was cut back by 6 bases and J by 3 bases. The germline CDR1 and CDR2 sequences are MDHEN and SYDVKM. The CDR3 extends over 14 amino acids. The CDR3 bases are TGTGCCAGCAGCCTGACAGGGAGCTACACTGAAGCTTTCTTT. It translates to CASSLTGSYTEAFF.

The rearrangement uses TRBV19 and TRBJ1-5; D gene unclear. V shed 3 bases and J shed 1 base, with 13 bases lying between them. The CDR3 length is 16 residues. Germline V gene data show CDR1 as LNHDA and CDR2 as SQIVND (reference sequence). CDR3 in DNA: TGTGCCAGTAGTATCCGGGATTGGCGGAGCAATCAGCCCCAGCATTTT. This encodes CASSIRDWRSNQPQHF.

The chain combines TRBV9 with TRBJ1-6; no clear D. V was trimmed by 0 bases and J by 8 bases, leaving 3 bases between them. Germline V gene sequence: CDR1 SGDLS, CDR2 YYNGEE. CDR3 length: 12 amino acids. CDR3 sequence: CASSVAYSPLHF. CDR3 coding DNA: TGTGCCAGCAGCGTAGCTTATTCACCCCTCCACTTT.

This sequence joins TRBV19 and TRBJ1-2; 10 bases match TRBD1. The CDR3 length is 17 residues. J gave up 6 bases and V 1 base, and 11 bases lay outside the gene matches. Germline CDR1 reads LNHDA; CDR2 reads SQIVND (reference sequence). CDR3 in amino acids: CASSIAQRTTGGDGYTF. For the CDR3, the DNA is TGTGCCAGTAGTATAGCCCAGCGCACGACAGGGGGCGATGGCTACACCTTC.

The chain couples TRBV2 to TRBJ1-2, with no clear D. The CDR3 covers 14 residues. CDR1 SNHLY and CDR2 FYNNEI come from the germline V gene. V was trimmed by 6 bases and J by 2 bases, leaving 13 bases between them. CDR3 bases: TGTGCCAGCAGCCGGGATGAGGAGAACTATGGCTACACCTTC. Its protein product is CASSRDEENYGYTF.

The genes are TRBV5-1 and TRBJ2-7; D remains ambiguous. V shed 2 bases and J shed 3 bases, with 9 bases lying between them. CDR3 length equals 13 residues. Germline assignment: CDR1 SGHRS and CDR2 YFSETQ. CDR3 sequence: CASSFSPNYEQYF. DNA of the CDR3: TGCGCCAGCAGCTTCAGTCCGAACTACGAGCAGTACTTC. The full variable domain, its missing parts supplied by reference TRBV5-1 and TRBJ2-7, is KAGVTQTPRYLIKTRGQQVTLSCSPISGHRSVSWYQQTPGQGLQFLFEYFSETQRNKGNFPGRFSGRQFSNSRSEMNVSTLELGDSALYLCASSFSPNYEQYFGPGTRLTVT.

This clone has a handful of counts. The rearrangement joins TRBV9 to TRBJ2-2; tentative D call: TRBD2 (5 bases). V lost 3 bases and J 6 bases, leaving 12 bases between the germline ends. The CDR3 covers 14 residues. Germline CDR1 reads SGDLS; CDR2 reads YYNGEE. Here the CDR3 reads CASSALRGAGELFF. The CDR3 bases are TGTGCCAGCAGCGCCCTTCGGGGAGCCGGGGAGCTGTTTTTT.

The chain has TRBV2 and TRBJ1-3; tentatively, D is TRBD1 (5 bases). V was pared by 6 bases and J by 0 bases, with 12 bases between. Germline V gives CDR1 SNHLY, CDR2 FYNNEI. The CDR3 extends over 15 amino acids. Here the CDR3 reads CASSFSGGSGNTIYF. The DNA for the CDR3 is TGTGCCAGCAGCTTTAGCGGGGGCTCTGGAAACACCATATATTTT.

CDR3 loop: CATSRASGGGGYEQYF. CDR3 DNA: TGTGCCACCTCACGGGCTAGCGGGGGGGGCGGGTACGAGCAGTACTTC. The rearrangement joins TRBV7-8 to TRBJ2-7, with TRBD2 identical over 12 bases. V trimming: 10 bases; J trimming: 4 bases; junction bases outside the gene matches: 14. Germline V gene lookup returns CDR1 SGHVS and CDR2 FQNEAQ. The CDR3 has 16 residues. The entire variable domain, with the rest obtained from reference TRBV7-8 and TRBJ2-7, is as follows: GAGVSQSPRYKVAKRGQDVALRCDPISGHVSLFWYQQALGQGPEFLTYFQNEAQLDKSGLPSDRFFAERPEGSVSTLKIQRTQQEDSAVYLCATSRASGGGGYEQYFGPGTRLTVT.

V and J are TRBV11-2 and TRBJ1-2; perhaps TRBD1 as D (6 bases). V gave up 4 bases and J gave up 3 bases, with 18 bases separating them. Germline V CDR1 and CDR2: SGHAT, FQNNGV. The CDR3 spans 16 residues. The CDR3 DNA follows: TGTGCCAGCAGCTCGTATACTTGGGGGCATGACTATGGCTACACCTTC. It translates to CASSSYTWGHDYGYTF. The entire variable domain, with the rest obtained from reference TRBV11-2 and TRBJ1-2, is as follows: EAGVAQSPRYKIIEKRQSVAFWCNPISGHATLYWYQQILGQGPKLLIQFQNNGVVDDSQLPKDRFSAERLKGVDSTLKIQPAKLEDSAVYLCASSSYTWGHDYGYTFGSGTRLTVV.

The V gene is TRBV6-4, the J gene TRBJ1-1, with D tentatively TRBD1 (6 bases). Germline lookup yields CDR1 MRHNA and CDR2 SNTAGT. The CDR3 extends over 16 amino acids. With 2 bases removed from V and 2 bases from J, the gap between germline ends came to 15 bases. CDR3 in amino acids: CASSDPLQGGNTEAFF. DNA for the CDR3: TGTGCCAGCAGTGACCCTTTACAGGGCGGTAACACTGAAGCTTTCTTT.

The gene calls are TRBV11-3 and TRBJ2-1, with 8 nucleotides matching TRBD1. Germline values: CDR1 SGHNT, CDR2 YENEEA. This CDR3 is built from 17 residues. V shed 0 bases, J shed 7 bases, and the junction held 11 bases outside the gene matches. The chain's CDR3 is CASSLEGTGGRRNEQFF. CDR3 sequence (DNA): TGTGCCAGCAGCTTAGAGGGGACAGGTGGGCGACGGAATGAGCAGTTCTTC.

This chain uses TRBV2 with TRBJ2-7, with D perhaps TRBD2 (5 bases). This CDR3 comprises 13 residues. Trimming took 4 bases from V and 7 from J, leaving 14 bases between them. The germline V gene encodes CDR1 SNHLY and CDR2 FYNNEI. The CDR3 nucleotides are TGTGCCAGCAGTGCTAGGGTCTCGGGAGAGCAGTACTTC. This codes for CASSARVSGEQYF.

This clone was recorded once. The chain recombines TRBV29-1 with TRBJ2-5; possible D gene TRBD1, 5 bases. Germline lookup yields CDR1 SQVTM and CDR2 ANQGSEA. Trimming shortened V by 7 bases and J by 1 base, and 16 bases separated the two germline ends. The CDR3 extends over 14 amino acids. This CDR3 is CSGNRIGSQETQYF. As DNA, the CDR3 is TGCAGCGGTAACAGGATAGGTTCCCAAGAGACCCAGTACTTC.

This clone was seen only a few times. The J gene is TRBJ1-5, the V gene TRBV28, with TRBD1 identical over 7 bases. The CDR3 consists of 15 residues. Germline values: CDR1 MDHEN, CDR2 SYDVKM. With 3 bases clipped from V and 5 bases from J, the junction kept 7 bases outside the gene matches. The DNA for the CDR3 is TGTGCCAGCAGTTTCCTTCAAACAGGGGATCAGCCCCAGCATTTT. Protein product: CASSFLQTGDQPQHF.

This clone has just one count. V is TRBV5-6 and J is TRBJ2-5, with D perhaps matching TRBD2 (6 bases). Germline loops: CDR1 SGHDT, CDR2 YYEEEE. This CDR3 has 15 amino acids. Trimming took 2 bases from V and 3 from J, leaving 14 bases between them. The CDR3 nucleotides read TGTGCCAGCAGCTTCAAAGCCAGGGAGGAAGAGACCCAGTACTTC. Encoded protein: CASSFKAREEETQYF.

A few counts support this clone. As DNA, the CDR3 is TGTGCCAGCAGCTTCTCAGGGGGCACTGAAGCTTTCTTT. Amino acids: CASSFSGGTEAFF. The chain links TRBV11-3 to TRBJ1-1, with TRBD1 matching over 7 bases. The CDR3 loop spans 13 amino acids. The junction had 2 bases not matched to a gene; V was cut back by 3 bases and J by 4 bases. Germline V gene lookup returns CDR1 SGHNT and CDR2 YENEEA.